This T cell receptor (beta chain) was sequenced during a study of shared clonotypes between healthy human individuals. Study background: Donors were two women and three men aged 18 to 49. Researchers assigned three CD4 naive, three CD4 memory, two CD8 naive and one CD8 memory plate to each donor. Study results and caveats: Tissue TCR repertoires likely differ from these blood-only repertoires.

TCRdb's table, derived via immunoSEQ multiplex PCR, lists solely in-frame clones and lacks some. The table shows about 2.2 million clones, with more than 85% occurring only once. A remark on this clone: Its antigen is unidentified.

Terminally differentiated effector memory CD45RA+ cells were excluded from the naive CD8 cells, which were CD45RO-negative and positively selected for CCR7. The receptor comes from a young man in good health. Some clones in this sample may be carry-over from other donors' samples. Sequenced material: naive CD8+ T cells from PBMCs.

This chain's CDR3 is CASSPPGLFESYNEQFF. The CDR3 DNA sequence: TGTGCCAGCAGCCCGCCCGGACTTTTCGAGTCCTACAATGAGCAGTTCTTC. The V gene is TRBV7-2, the J gene TRBJ2-1; a possible D gene is TRBD2 (5 bases). V was cut by 5 bases and J by 1 base, with 18 bases left in between. The CDR3 is 17 amino acids. In germline, CDR1 is SGHTA, CDR2 FQGNSA.